The present T cell receptor beta chain was sequenced within a study of vaccination and CD4 T cells after COVID-19. Across the whole study: Taking of post-vaccine samples occurred a median 72 days after dose two (range 14 to 241).

Treatment reported: roughly ten-day PBMC culture with coronavirus spike peptide pools or control peptides (ViraFEST assay). Nucleocapsid antibody results, negative before and after vaccination, showed that healthy vaccine recipients had not previously had SARS-CoV-2 infection. Study-wide findings and caveats: Looking at convalescent patients, a median approximately 86% of reactive clones were present only post-vaccination.

This CDR3 spans 16 amino acids. The germline gives CDR1 LGHDT, CDR2 YNNKEL (reference sequence). Unmatched junction bases numbered 17, after V lost 7 bases and J lost 6 bases. The Oncomine TCR Beta short-read assay sequenced DNA from cultured CD4+ T cells. After culture, CD4+ T cells served as the source for genomic DNA extraction. Using its own MiXCR run on the PCR reads, TCRdb lists one record per CDR3 protein. Of about 18,000 distinct CDR3 sequences in the sample, about 44% were seen once. Comment on this clonotype: The target antigen is unknown.

This clonotype was obtained from a human donor who received a COVID-19 vaccine. This rearrangement joins TRBV3-1 to TRBJ1-2; 7 bases agree with TRBD1. This specimen consisted of CD4+ T cells from blood, cultured in vitro, obtained before SARS-CoV-2 vaccination. The CDR3 spells CASTINPTGYPDGYTF. The CDR3 DNA reads as TGTGCCAGCACCATAAACCCGACAGGGTACCCCGATGGCTACACCTTC.